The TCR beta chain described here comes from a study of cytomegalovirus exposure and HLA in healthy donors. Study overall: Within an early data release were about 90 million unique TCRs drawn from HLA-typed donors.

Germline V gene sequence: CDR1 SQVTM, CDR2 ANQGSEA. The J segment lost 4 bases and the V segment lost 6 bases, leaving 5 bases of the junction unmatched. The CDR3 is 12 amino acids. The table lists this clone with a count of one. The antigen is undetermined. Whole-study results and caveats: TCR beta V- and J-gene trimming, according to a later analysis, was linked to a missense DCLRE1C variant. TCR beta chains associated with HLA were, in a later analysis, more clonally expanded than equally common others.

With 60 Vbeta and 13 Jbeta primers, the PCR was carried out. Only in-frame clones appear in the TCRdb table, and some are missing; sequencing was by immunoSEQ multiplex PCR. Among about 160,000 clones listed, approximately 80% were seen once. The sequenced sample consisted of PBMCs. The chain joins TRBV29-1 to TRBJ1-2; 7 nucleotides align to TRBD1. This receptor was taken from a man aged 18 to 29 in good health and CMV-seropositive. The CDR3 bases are TGCAGCGTCGGTGACAGGGCCTATGGCTACACCTTC. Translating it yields CSVGDRAYGYTF.